These 19 T cell receptor beta chains were all obtained from the same sample, sequenced in a study of blood T cell repertoires in COVID-19. This table comes from immunoSEQ multiplex PCR, and its TCRdb copy is limited to in-frame clones, with some not included. The table has roughly 230,000 clones, 80% to 90% seen once. The source material was peripheral blood. Receptors were obtained from a woman older than 75 with COVID-19, enrolled during active disease.

V usage is TRBV19 and J usage is TRBJ1-5; unclear D gene. Trimming pared 0 bases from V and 7 bases from J, leaving 7 bases between. Germline V CDR1 and CDR2: LNHDA, SQIVND (reference sequence). This CDR3 comprises 13 residues. CDR3 DNA sequence: TGTGCCAGTAGTATAGAGGGCGGGCAGCCCCAGCATTTT. Amino acids: CASSIEGGQPQHF.

The chain recombines TRBV19 with TRBJ2-5, with 12 bases matching TRBD1. The V gene's germline CDR1 is LNHDA and CDR2 SQIVND (reference sequence). Trimming removed 1 base from V and 3 bases from J; junction bases left unmatched: 3. The CDR3 runs 16 residues. CDR3 sequence reads: CASSIGDRGLEETQYF. For the CDR3, the DNA is TGTGCCAGTAGTATAGGGGACAGGGGGCTTGAAGAGACCCAGTACTTC.

The chain has TRBV29-1 and TRBJ1-1; possible D gene TRBD1, 6 bases. The V end was cut by 7 bases, the J end by 6 bases, with 12 bases between. The CDR3 extends over 11 amino acids. Germline-derived CDR1 and CDR2 are SQVTM and ANQGSEA. CDR3 region: CSGLTGSEAFF. The CDR3, as DNA: TGCAGCGGCCTTACAGGGTCTGAAGCTTTCTTT.

J is TRBJ2-7 and V is TRBV7-9, with D perhaps TRBD2 (5 bases). The CDR3 runs 18 residues. V dropped 1 base and J dropped 0 bases, with 19 bases sitting between them. In germline, CDR1 is SEHNR, CDR2 FQNEAQ (reference sequence). CDR3 sequence reads: CASSLGGGYSPSSYEQYF. The CDR3 DNA follows: TGTGCCAGCAGCTTAGGCGGCGGGTACTCCCCGAGCTCCTACGAGCAGTACTTC.

The genes are TRBV18 and TRBJ1-1, with 7 bases lining up with TRBD1. Germline CDR1 is KGHSH and CDR2 is LQKENI. Trimming cost V 3 bases and J 1 base; bases outside gene matches: 2. There are 14 residues in the CDR3. The CDR3 coding sequence is TGTGCCAGCTCACCTGGGACAGCGAACACTGAAGCTTTCTTT. Protein product: CASSPGTANTEAFF.

This sequence joins TRBV5-5 and TRBJ2-1; a weak D match, TRBD2 (5 bases). CDR3 size: 15 residues. With 4 bases removed from V and 3 bases from J, the gap between germline ends came to 14 bases. Germline CDR1 SGHKS, CDR2 YYEKEE (reference sequence). The CDR3 spells CASSASGGLYNEQFF. The DNA of the CDR3 is TGTGCCAGCAGCGCCAGTGGCGGGCTCTACAATGAGCAGTTCTTC.

This clone turned up a few times. The V and J genes are TRBV30 and TRBJ1-5, with D maybe TRBD1 (5 bases). The V gene lost 1 base and the J gene lost 5 bases, with 15 bases spanning the gap. The length of the CDR3 is 15 residues. The germline V gene encodes CDR1 GTSNPN and CDR2 SVGIG (reference sequence). The CDR3 DNA reads as TGTGCCTGGAGTGAGGGGTCGAGATCCTATCAGCCCCAGCATTTT. Translation: CAWSEGSRSYQPQHF.

The chain joins TRBV5-1 to TRBJ1-2, with 9 bases matching TRBD1. The germline V gene has CDR1 SGHRS and CDR2 YFSETQ. J was trimmed by 6 bases and V by 0 bases; bases with no gene match: 6. The CDR3 spans 15 residues. CDR3: CASSLGQGVRDGYTF. The CDR3 DNA sequence: TGCGCCAGCAGCTTGGGACAGGGGGTTCGAGATGGCTACACCTTC. Filled out from reference TRBV5-1 and TRBJ1-2, the complete variable domain reads KAGVTQTPRYLIKTRGQQVTLSCSPISGHRSVSWYQQTPGQGLQFLFEYFSETQRNKGNFPGRFSGRQFSNSRSEMNVSTLELGDSALYLCASSLGQGVRDGYTFGSGTRLTVV.

This chain connects TRBV6-2 or TRBV6-3 to TRBJ1-1; TRBD1 agrees at 9 bases. The V segment lost 2 bases and the J segment 4 bases; nucleotides outside the gene matches: 2. CDR1 is MNHEY, CDR2 SVGEGT, per germline. The CDR3 sequence is 14 residues long. The CDR3 region is CASSYGTGTTEAFF. In nucleotides, the CDR3 is TGTGCCAGCAGTTACGGGACAGGGACCACTGAAGCTTTCTTT.

The CDR3 nucleotides are TGTGCCAGCAGTTTCGGACAGGGGAGCACCGGGGAGCTGTTTTTT. It encodes CASSFGQGSTGELFF. The chain recombines TRBV6-5 with TRBJ2-2; TRBD1 aligns across 9 bases. In germline, CDR1 is MNHEY, CDR2 SVGAGI. CDR3 length: 15 amino acids. J was trimmed by 4 bases and V by 4 bases; bases with no gene match: 4.

V gene TRBV19 combines with J gene TRBJ2-5, with 7 bases aligning to TRBD1. The germline gives CDR1 LNHDA, CDR2 SQIVND (reference sequence). Trimming at V came to 4 bases and at J to 10 bases, leaving 9 bases not matched to a gene. The CDR3 is made up of 13 amino acids. The CDR3 spells CASSTQLQGSQYF. The CDR3 bases are TGTGCCAGTAGTACTCAACTACAGGGGAGCCAGTACTTC.

The rearrangement links TRBV27 to TRBJ1-1; D ambiguous. Trimming stripped 6 bases from V and 10 bases from J, with 15 bases between. The CDR3 has 12 amino acids. The V gene's germline CDR1 is MNHEY and CDR2 SMNVEV (reference sequence). The CDR3 nucleotides read TGTGCCAGCAGCCCCGGTGGGCTGGGAGCTTTCTTT. This translates into CASSPGGLGAFF.

The rearrangement joins TRBV2 to TRBJ2-3, with unresolved D. Trimming cost V 8 bases and J 0 bases, with 9 bases left between them. The germline V gene has CDR1 SNHLY and CDR2 FYNNEI. This CDR3 spans 13 amino acids. The CDR3 DNA sequence: TGTGCCAGCGCGAGCCCTAGCACAGATACGCAGTATTTT. It specifies CASASPSTDTQYF.

The V and J genes are TRBV4-1 and TRBJ1-2; TRBD1 matches at 8 bases. Germline V gene data show CDR1 as MGHRA and CDR2 as YSYEKL. CDR3 length: 16 residues. V dropped 2 bases and J dropped 2; count of bases not matched to a gene: 7. This CDR3 is CASSQTSTGENYGYTF. CDR3 DNA sequence: TGCGCCAGCAGCCAAACTTCGACAGGGGAAAACTATGGCTACACCTTC.

The gene calls are TRBV6-2 or TRBV6-3 and TRBJ2-1; D remains unclear. Germline V gene data show CDR1 as MNHEY and CDR2 as SVGEGT. V lost 4 bases to trimming and J lost 9 bases, with 7 bases between them. There are 11 residues in the CDR3. The CDR3 region has the DNA TGTGCCAGCAGTTCAGGTCTTGAGCAGTTCTTC. This codes for CASSSGLEQFF.

This chain connects TRBV30 to TRBJ1-2; the match to TRBD1 covers 10 bases. The germline gives CDR1 GTSNPN, CDR2 SVGIG (reference sequence). The CDR3 loop spans 14 amino acids. The J segment lost 6 bases and the V segment lost 5 bases, leaving 9 bases of the junction unmatched. Here the CDR3 reads CAWDPIGTGDGYTF. In nucleotides, the CDR3 is TGTGCCTGGGACCCAATCGGGACAGGGGATGGCTACACCTTC.

In DNA, the CDR3 is TGTGCCAGCTCACCTTTTATCTTGGGACTCCAGAGTGGGATCTCTGGAAACACCATATATTTT. This translates into CASSPFILGLQSGISGNTIYF. This rearrangement joins TRBV18 to TRBJ1-3, with a tentative D call TRBD1 (5 bases). Germline V CDR1 and CDR2: KGHSH, LQKENI. V shed 3 bases and J shed 0 bases, with 27 bases lying between them. The CDR3 extends over 21 amino acids. The whole variable domain, remainder taken from reference TRBV18 and TRBJ1-3, is NAGVMQNPRHLVRRRGQEARLRCSPMKGHSHVYWYRQLPEEGLKFMVYLQKENIIDESGMPKERFSAEFPKEGPSILRIQQVVRGDSAAYFCASSPFILGLQSGISGNTIYFGEGSWLTVV.

J is TRBJ2-3 and V is TRBV6-6; 8 positions match TRBD1. In germline, CDR1 is MNHNY, CDR2 SVGAGI (reference sequence). The CDR3 is 15 residues long. V was clipped by 4 bases and J by 2 bases; unmatched bases: 5. Here the CDR3 reads CASSSRTGSTDTQYF. The CDR3 nucleotides read TGTGCCAGCAGTTCCCGGACAGGGTCCACAGATACGCAGTATTTT.

CDR3: CAWSVTPRPLEGYTF. CDR3 DNA: TGTGCCTGGAGTGTAACCCCACGCCCCTTGGAGGGCTACACCTTC. This chain links TRBV30 with TRBJ1-2; no firm D call. The CDR3 loop spans 15 amino acids. Trimming took 0 bases from V and 8 from J, leaving 19 bases between them. Germline lookup yields CDR1 GTSNPN and CDR2 SVGIG (reference sequence).